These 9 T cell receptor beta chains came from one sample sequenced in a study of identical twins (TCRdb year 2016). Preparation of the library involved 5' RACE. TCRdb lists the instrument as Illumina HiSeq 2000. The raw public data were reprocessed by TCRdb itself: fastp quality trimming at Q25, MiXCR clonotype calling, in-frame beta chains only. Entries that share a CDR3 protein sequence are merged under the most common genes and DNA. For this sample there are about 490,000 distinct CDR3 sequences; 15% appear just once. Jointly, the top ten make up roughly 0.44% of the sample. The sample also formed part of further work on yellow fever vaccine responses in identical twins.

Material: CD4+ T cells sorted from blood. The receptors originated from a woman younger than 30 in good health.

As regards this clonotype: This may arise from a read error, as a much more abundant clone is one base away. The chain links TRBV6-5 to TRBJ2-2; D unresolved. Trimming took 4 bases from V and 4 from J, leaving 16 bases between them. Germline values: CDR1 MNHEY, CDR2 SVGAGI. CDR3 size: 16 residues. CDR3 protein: CASSFRPGWGTGELFF. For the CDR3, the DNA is TGTGCCAGCAGTTTCCGACCCGGCTGGGGCACCGGGGAGCTGTTTTTT.

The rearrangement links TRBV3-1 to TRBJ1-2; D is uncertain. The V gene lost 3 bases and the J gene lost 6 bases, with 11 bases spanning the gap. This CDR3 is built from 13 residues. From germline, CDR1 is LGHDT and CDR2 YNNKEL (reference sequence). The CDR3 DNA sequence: TGTGCCAGCAGCCATCGAACAACAAATGGCTACACCTTC. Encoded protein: CASSHRTTNGYTF.

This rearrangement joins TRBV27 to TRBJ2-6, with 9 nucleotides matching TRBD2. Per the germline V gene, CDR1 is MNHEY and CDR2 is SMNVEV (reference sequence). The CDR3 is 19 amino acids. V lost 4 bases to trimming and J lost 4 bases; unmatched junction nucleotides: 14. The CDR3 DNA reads TGTGCCAGCAGTTATCGAATAGCGGGAGACTACTCCGGGGCCAACGTCCTGACTTTC. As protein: CASSYRIAGDYSGANVLTF.

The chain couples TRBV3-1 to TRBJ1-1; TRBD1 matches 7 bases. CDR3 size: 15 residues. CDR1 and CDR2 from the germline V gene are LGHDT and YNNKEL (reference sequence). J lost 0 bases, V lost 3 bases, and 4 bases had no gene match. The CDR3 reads CASSHPGQMNTEAFF. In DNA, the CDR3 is TGTGCCAGCAGCCACCCGGGACAGATGAACACTGAAGCTTTCTTT.

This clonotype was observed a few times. CDR3 loop: CSAGGGRTGELFF. The CDR3 bases are TGCAGTGCTGGGGGAGGGCGAACCGGGGAGCTGTTTTTT. This rearrangement joins TRBV20-1 to TRBJ2-2, with TRBD2 matching over 7 bases. Unmatched junction bases numbered 5, after V lost 5 bases and J lost 5 bases. Germline loops: CDR1 DFQATT, CDR2 SNEGSKA (reference sequence). CDR3 length: 13 amino acids.

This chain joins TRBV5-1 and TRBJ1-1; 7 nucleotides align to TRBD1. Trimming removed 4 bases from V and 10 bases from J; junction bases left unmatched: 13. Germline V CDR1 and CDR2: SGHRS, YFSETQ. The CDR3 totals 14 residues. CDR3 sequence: CASSRFDRDLRAFF. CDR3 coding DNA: TGCGCCAGCAGCCGATTCGACAGGGATCTCCGAGCTTTCTTT.

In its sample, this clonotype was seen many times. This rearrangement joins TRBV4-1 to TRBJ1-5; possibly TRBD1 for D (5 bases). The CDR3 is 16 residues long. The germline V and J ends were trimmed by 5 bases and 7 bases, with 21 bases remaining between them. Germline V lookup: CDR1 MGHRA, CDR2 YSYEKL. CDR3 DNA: TGCGCCAGCAGCATGGGGACCTCCGGAGGCATCCAGCCCCAGCATTTT. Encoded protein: CASSMGTSGGIQPQHF.

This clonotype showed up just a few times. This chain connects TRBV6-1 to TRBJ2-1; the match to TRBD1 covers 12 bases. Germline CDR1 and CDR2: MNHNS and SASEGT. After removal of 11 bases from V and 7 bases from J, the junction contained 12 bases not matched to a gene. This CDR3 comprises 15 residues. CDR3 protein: CARSGTGGAPNEQFF. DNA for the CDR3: TGTGCCCGCTCCGGGACAGGGGGCGCACCAAATGAGCAGTTCTTC.

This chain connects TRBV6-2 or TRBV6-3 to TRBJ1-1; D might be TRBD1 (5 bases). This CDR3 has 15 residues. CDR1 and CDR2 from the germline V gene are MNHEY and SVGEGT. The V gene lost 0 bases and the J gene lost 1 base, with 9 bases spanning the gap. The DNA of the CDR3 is TGTGCCAGCAGTTACTCGGGACGGCCGAACACTGAAGCTTTCTTT. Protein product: CASSYSGRPNTEAFF.